A single sample gave rise to the 27 T cell receptor beta chains below, sequenced in a study of regulatory T cells in long-lasting Graves disease. With iRepertoire HTBI primers and Arm-PCR of CDR3 regions, TCR beta libraries were built. One entry per CDR3 protein, called by TCRdb with MiXCR from the multiplex PCR reads. The sample contains roughly 350,000 distinct CDR3 sequences, roughly 17% of which appear only once. Noted time point: newly diagnosed GD, antithyroid drugs for less than 3 months. From RNA extracted from PBMCs, the TCR library was made. These same data were also listed under a study on T cells in Graves' hyperthyroidism and ophthalmopathy.

The sample in question was peripheral blood mononuclear cells (PBMCs), obtained at new diagnosis, from a patient treated with antithyroid drugs. The receptors originated from a woman under 30 with Graves disease.

This clonotype appeared many times. The chain is built from TRBV15 and TRBJ2-1; 10 bases map to TRBD2. With 1 base clipped from V and 2 bases from J, the junction kept 5 bases outside the gene matches. This CDR3 spans 17 amino acids. Germline-derived CDR1 and CDR2 are LNHNV and YYDKDF (reference sequence). The CDR3 DNA is TGTGCCACCAGCAGAGTAACTAGCGGGAATCCCTACAATGAGCAGTTCTTC. Translation gives CATSRVTSGNPYNEQFF.

This clonotype turned up a few times. The chain is built from TRBV28 and TRBJ1-2; 9 bases are shared with TRBD1. Germline CDR1 reads MDHEN; CDR2 reads SYDVKM. The CDR3 runs to 14 residues. V gave up 7 bases and J gave up 0 bases; unmatched junction bases: 3. DNA for the CDR3: TGTGCCAGCACAGGGACAGGGCCTAACTATGGCTACACCTTC. Translating gives CASTGTGPNYGYTF.

V is TRBV28 and J is TRBJ1-3, with D possibly matching TRBD1 (6 bases). Germline CDR1 and CDR2: MDHEN and SYDVKM. V lost 5 bases and J lost 2, with 16 bases in between. This CDR3 is 16 amino acids long. DNA of the CDR3: TGTGCCAGCAGTCGAAACCAGGGGCTTGCTGGAAACACCATATATTTT. This codes for CASSRNQGLAGNTIYF.

The genes are TRBV7-9 and TRBJ1-2, with unresolved D. Germline lookup yields CDR1 SEHNR and CDR2 FQNEAQ (reference sequence). V shed 8 bases and J shed 1 base, with 5 bases lying between them. The CDR3 runs 11 residues. CDR3 sequence reads: CASGDNYGYTF. For the CDR3, the DNA is TGTGCCAGCGGGGATAACTATGGCTACACCTTC.

This clonotype was recorded a few times. The CDR3 bases are TGTGCCAGCAGCTTAGGACCGGGGGGCATCGGGTACGAGCAGTACTTC. Its translation is CASSLGPGGIGYEQYF. The chain combines TRBV7-2 with TRBJ2-7, with D perhaps TRBD2 (7 bases). Trimming removed 1 base at V and 4 bases at J, with 17 bases between. CDR3 length: 16 amino acids. CDR1 and CDR2 (germline): SGHTA, FQGNSA.

In DNA, the CDR3 is TGTGCCAGTAGTATTAATGTTTGGACTTTTGAGACCCAGTACTTC. Amino acid sequence: CASSINVWTFETQYF. V is TRBV19 and J is TRBJ2-5; D perhaps matches TRBD2 (5 bases). The CDR3 is 15 residues long. CDR1 and CDR2 (germline): LNHDA, SQIVND (reference sequence). Trimming shortened V by 3 bases and J by 5 bases, and 16 bases separated the two germline ends.

The genes are TRBV12-3 or TRBV12-4 and TRBJ2-5; TRBD1 might be the D (5 bases). The CDR3 has 13 amino acids. V was clipped by 1 base and J by 5 bases, with 8 bases between them. This chain's CDR3 is CASSLVTEETQYF. CDR3 bases: TGTGCCAGCAGTTTAGTGACAGAGGAGACCCAGTACTTC.

A remark on this clonotype: A far larger clone is off by one base, so a read error is likely. The chain couples TRBV12-3 or TRBV12-4 to TRBJ2-7; TRBD2 might be the D (6 bases). This CDR3 spans 17 amino acids. Trimming cost V 10 bases and J 10 bases, with 35 bases left between them. This CDR3 reads CANPGAQRRGHREAQYF. CDR3 DNA: TGTGCCAACCCCGGGGCCCAACGGAGGGGTCATAGAGAGGCCCAGTACTTC.

This clonotype has only a few counts. This chain connects TRBV29-1 to TRBJ1-2; no reliable D call. The length of the CDR3 is 15 residues. Trimming took off 0 bases at V and 0 bases at J, with 11 bases between the two ends. The germline V gene encodes CDR1 SQVTM and CDR2 ANQGSEA. In DNA, the CDR3 is TGCAGCGTTGAAGATCTAGGACCCGCTAACTATGGCTACACCTTC. This codes for CSVEDLGPANYGYTF.

This clonotype has at least ten counts. The chain is built from TRBV2 and TRBJ2-3; D may be TRBD2 (7 bases). The V and J ends lost 2 bases and 0 bases respectively, with 12 bases between them. This CDR3 has 16 amino acids. Germline V gives CDR1 SNHLY, CDR2 FYNNEI. The CDR3 loop reads CASSEMGRGSTDTQYF. For the CDR3, the DNA is TGTGCCAGCAGTGAAATGGGGAGGGGGAGCACAGATACGCAGTATTTT.

At least ten counts were recorded for this clonotype. The rearrangement uses TRBV2 and TRBJ2-5; TRBD1 aligns across 10 bases. Germline V CDR1 and CDR2: SNHLY, FYNNEI. The junction had 1 base not matched to a gene; V was cut back by 7 bases and J by 5 bases. This CDR3 has 12 amino acids. The CDR3 spells CASMGQGETQYF. The CDR3 region has the DNA TGTGCCAGCATGGGACAGGGGGAGACCCAGTACTTC.

This clonotype was seen ten or more times. V gene TRBV30 combines with J gene TRBJ1-3; no clear D. This CDR3 contains 11 residues. V was clipped by 5 bases and J by 2 bases, with 4 bases between them. CDR1 and CDR2 (germline): GTSNPN, SVGIG (reference sequence). CDR3 in amino acids: CAWETGNTIYF. The CDR3 nucleotides are TGTGCCTGGGAAACTGGAAACACCATATATTTT.

This clonotype was counted only a few times. V is TRBV28 and J is TRBJ1-2; D possibly corresponds to TRBD1 (5 bases). V lost 3 bases to trimming and J lost 0 bases, with 11 bases between them. The CDR3 sequence is 15 residues long. CDR1 is MDHEN and CDR2 is SYDVKM in the germline V gene. CDR3 in DNA: TGTGCCAGCAGTTTTCGGGGCAGTTCTAACTATGGCTACACCTTC. Protein product: CASSFRGSSNYGYTF.

This clonotype was seen ten or more times. The chain joins TRBV20-1 to TRBJ2-1; the match to TRBD2 covers 11 bases. CDR1 and CDR2 (germline): DFQATT, SNEGSKA (reference sequence). The CDR3 extends over 15 amino acids. V dropped 1 base and J dropped 8; count of bases not matched to a gene: 7. The CDR3 nucleotides read TGCAGTGCTAGAGTTAGCGGGGGGGGGAAATATGAGCAGTTCTTC. Its translation: CSARVSGGGKYEQFF.

Turning to this clonotype: Sequence at one end of the junction differs from germline and may be a read error. This sequence joins TRBV5-6 and TRBJ2-7, with D possibly called TRBD1 or TRBD2 (5 bases each). The CDR3 extends over 13 amino acids. CDR1 SGHDT and CDR2 YYEEEE come from the germline V gene. CDR3 residues: CASSLAGTNERYF. CDR3 nucleotide sequence: TGTGCCAGCAGCTTGGCGGGGACCAACGAGCGGTACTTC.

This clonotype was counted ten times or more. The chain joins TRBV29-1 to TRBJ1-1; 9 bases match TRBD1. V lost 7 bases, J lost 4 bases, and 4 bases stayed unmatched. CDR1 and CDR2 (germline): SQVTM, ANQGSEA. The CDR3 covers 12 residues. CDR3: CSGTGAGTEAFF. The CDR3 bases are TGCAGCGGGACAGGGGCGGGCACTGAAGCTTTCTTT.

This clonotype was observed at least ten times. V usage is TRBV4-2 and J usage is TRBJ2-3; D remains ambiguous. The CDR3 is 16 residues long. Germline CDR1 LGHNA, CDR2 YNFKEQ. V was clipped by 1 base and J by 2 bases, with 13 bases between them. The CDR3 sequence is CASSQVGSTVTDTQYF. The CDR3 bases are TGTGCCAGCAGCCAAGTTGGTAGCACGGTCACAGATACGCAGTATTTT.

V and J are TRBV27 and TRBJ2-2; the D is unclear. Germline assignment: CDR1 MNHEY and CDR2 SMNVEV (reference sequence). CDR3 size: 14 residues. V was trimmed by 1 base and J by 3 bases, leaving 6 bases between them. CDR3 sequence: CASSLLPDTGELFF. In DNA, the CDR3 is TGTGCCAGCAGTTTATTACCAGACACCGGGGAGCTGTTTTTT.

Many counts were recorded for this clonotype. The chain carries TRBV28 and TRBJ1-6; no definite D call. Germline loops: CDR1 MDHEN, CDR2 SYDVKM. Trimming cost V 8 bases and J 1 base, with 9 bases left between them. The CDR3 extends over 14 amino acids. The CDR3 region has the DNA TGTGCCAGCGTGTCATCATCCTATAATTCACCCCTCCACTTT. This gives the protein CASVSSSYNSPLHF.

Ten or more counts support this clonotype. The chain employs TRBV3-1 and TRBJ2-1; TRBD1 aligns across 10 bases. The CDR3 consists of 15 residues. Per the germline V gene, CDR1 is LGHDT and CDR2 is YNNKEL (reference sequence). The V gene end was trimmed by 5 bases and the J gene end by 2 bases; junction bases not matched to a gene: 3. The CDR3 sequence: CASSWTGGPYNEQFF. The DNA for the CDR3 is TGTGCCAGCAGCTGGACAGGGGGACCCTACAATGAGCAGTTCTTC.

This clonotype was seen a few times. This may arise from a read error, as a much more abundant clone is one base away. Without the conserved terminal phenylalanine or tryptophan, this CDR3 likely stems from a read error. V usage is TRBV30 and J usage is TRBJ1-1; 8 nucleotides agree with TRBD1. With V trimmed by 5 bases and J by 5 bases, 7 bases remained unmatched. Germline loops: CDR1 GTSNPN, CDR2 SVGIG (reference sequence). The CDR3 is 13 residues long. The CDR3 coding sequence is TGTGCCTGGGGCAAACAGGGGGAGACTGAAGCTTTCCTT. Translation gives CAWGKQGETEAFL.

This clonotype was detected ten times or more. V and J are TRBV12-3 or TRBV12-4 and TRBJ1-2; a possible D gene is TRBD1 (6 bases). V shed 5 bases and J shed 1 base, with 11 bases lying between them. This CDR3 comprises 14 residues. The CDR3 sequence is CASSPGQLNYGYTF. The CDR3 nucleotides read TGTGCCAGCAGTCCCGGACAGCTTAACTATGGCTACACCTTC.

This clonotype was detected ten times or more. CDR3 nucleotides: TGTGCCATCAGTGAGCCGGGACTAGCGGGGGTAGTTGAGCAGTTCTTC. Its protein is CAISEPGLAGVVEQFF. V is TRBV10-3 and J is TRBJ2-1; 14 positions match TRBD2. After removal of 2 bases from V and 9 bases from J, the junction contained 6 bases not matched to a gene. CDR3 length equals 16 residues. Germline V gene lookup returns CDR1 ENHRY and CDR2 SYGVKD.

This clonotype was observed at least ten times. The genes are TRBV5-1 and TRBJ1-1; D remains unclear. The CDR3 length is 16 residues. Germline assignment: CDR1 SGHRS and CDR2 YFSETQ. V shed 0 bases and J shed 10 bases, with 22 bases lying between them. CDR3 coding DNA: TGCGCCAGCAGCTTGGAAGGGAGACCCCCTGGTTTGTCAGCTTTCTTT. This gives the protein CASSLEGRPPGLSAFF.

The gene calls are TRBV11-2 and TRBJ2-4, with 14 bases that match TRBD2. CDR3 length: 15 residues. The junction had 7 bases not matched to a gene; V was cut back by 7 bases and J by 8 bases. Looked up from germline, CDR1 is SGHAT and CDR2 is FQNNGV. The CDR3 DNA reads as TGTGCCAGCAACCGACTAGCGGGGGGGATGTACATTCAGTACTTC. The encoded protein is CASNRLAGGMYIQYF.

There are many counts of this clonotype. V and J are TRBV30 and TRBJ2-1; TRBD2 might be the D (5 bases). Between the trimmed V and J ends, which lost 0 bases and 9 bases, there was a span of 12 bases. CDR1 is GTSNPN, CDR2 SVGIG, per germline (reference sequence). The CDR3 length is 13 residues. DNA of the CDR3: TGTGCCTGGAGTGTATTTGAGGGTGGTGAGCAGTTCTTC. The encoded protein is CAWSVFEGGEQFF.

This clonotype showed up many times. The chain links TRBV5-4 to TRBJ1-1; D might be TRBD1 (5 bases). With 5 bases removed from V and 4 bases from J, the gap between germline ends came to 18 bases. The CDR3 has 15 amino acids. CDR1 SGHNT and CDR2 YYREEE come from the germline V gene (reference sequence). The CDR3 protein is CASRPRGGMATEAFF. The DNA of the CDR3 is TGTGCCAGCAGGCCCCGGGGGGGAATGGCCACTGAAGCTTTCTTT.